The 10 T cell receptor beta chains in this list originate from one sample, sequenced in a study of blood T cell repertoires in COVID-19. Repertoires were generated with immunoSEQ multiplex PCR, while TCRdb's copy carries only in-frame clones and drops some. The data contain some 280,000 clones, 70% to 90% of them singletons. The sample consisted of peripheral blood. The receptors were sampled from a woman aged 55-69 years with acute or convalescent COVID-19.

This rearrangement joins TRBV28 to TRBJ2-2; 11 bases line up with TRBD1. In germline, CDR1 is MDHEN, CDR2 SYDVKM. The CDR3 runs 19 residues. The junction had 17 bases not matched to a gene; V was cut back by 5 bases and J by 6 bases. CDR3 sequence reads: CASSQSWTGGWGVPGELFF. CDR3 in DNA: TGTGCCAGCAGTCAGAGTTGGACAGGGGGCTGGGGGGTGCCCGGGGAGCTGTTTTTT.

This clone was recorded only once. The CDR3 sequence is CASSLASNEQYF. CDR3 DNA: TGTGCCAGCAGCTTAGCGAGTAACGAGCAGTACTTC. The V and J genes are TRBV7-9 and TRBJ2-7; D remains unclear. CDR1 is SEHNR, CDR2 FQNEAQ, per germline (reference sequence). This CDR3 is 12 amino acids long. V dropped 0 bases and J dropped 5 bases, with 5 bases sitting between them.

Details on this clone: The sample holds other DNA sequences that translate to the same CDR3. The chain combines TRBV2 with TRBJ1-6, with 7 bases identical to TRBD1. Trimming cost V 5 bases and J 6 bases; bases outside gene matches: 4. The length of the CDR3 is 14 residues. Germline V gene data show CDR1 as SNHLY and CDR2 as FYNNEI. The CDR3 spells CASSLNRGNSPLHF. CDR3 nucleotides: TGTGCCAGCAGTTTAAACAGGGGTAATTCACCCCTCCACTTT.

This sequence joins TRBV6-5 and TRBJ2-5, with unresolved D. Germline-derived CDR1 and CDR2 are MNHEY and SVGAGI. The CDR3 contains 14 residues. With 0 bases removed from V and 1 base from J, the gap between germline ends came to 6 bases. As DNA, the CDR3 is TGTGCCAGCAGTTACTCTCTAGGCCAAGAGACCCAGTACTTC. Protein sequence: CASSYSLGQETQYF.

This clone was seen only once. The chain carries TRBV5-4 and TRBJ1-1, with a tentative D call TRBD1 (6 bases). Trimming pared 4 bases from V and 3 bases from J, leaving 16 bases between. Germline V gives CDR1 SGHNT, CDR2 YYREEE (reference sequence). CDR3 length: 15 residues. The CDR3 DNA follows: TGTGCCAGCAGCAGCCCTTCAGGGGTTCACACTGAAGCTTTCTTT. As protein: CASSSPSGVHTEAFF.

The rearrangement links TRBV7-2 to TRBJ2-7, with a tentative D call TRBD1 (6 bases). The ends were cut back, 1 base at V and 2 bases at J, with 9 bases in the middle. The germline V gene has CDR1 SGHTA and CDR2 FQGNSA. The CDR3 contains 14 residues. The CDR3 here is CASSLGGQPYEQYF. Written as DNA, the CDR3 is TGTGCCAGCAGCTTAGGTGGACAGCCCTACGAGCAGTACTTC.

The V gene is TRBV9, the J gene TRBJ2-7, with 8 bases that match TRBD2. The CDR3 has 15 residues. Germline V CDR1 and CDR2: SGDLS, YYNGEE. V dropped 4 bases and J dropped 0; count of bases not matched to a gene: 6. The DNA of the CDR3 is TGTGCCAGCAGCCCTCGACTAGCGTCCTCCTACGAGCAGTACTTC. Its translation is CASSPRLASSYEQYF.

J is TRBJ2-1 and V is TRBV4-3; maybe TRBD2 (6 bases). The CDR3 totals 15 residues. The V end was cut by 4 bases, the J end by 3 bases, with 13 bases between. Germline CDR1 LGHNA, CDR2 YSLEER. The CDR3 nucleotides read TGCGCCAGCAGCCCCCGGGGGACCCACTACAATGAGCAGTTCTTC. It yields the protein CASSPRGTHYNEQFF.

The chain recombines TRBV2 with TRBJ2-1, with 12 bases that match TRBD2. The CDR3 totals 15 residues. V lost 6 bases to trimming and J lost 0 bases; unmatched junction nucleotides: 0. Looked up from germline, CDR1 is SNHLY and CDR2 is FYNNEI. The CDR3, as DNA: TGTGCCAGCAGGACTAGCGGGAGCTCCTACAATGAGCAGTTCTTC. Translation: CASRTSGSSYNEQFF.

As regards this clone: The same CDR3 also results from other DNA sequences found in this sample. The rearrangement links TRBV9 to TRBJ2-7; TRBD1 matches 9 bases. J was trimmed by 2 bases and V by 4 bases; bases with no gene match: 7. Germline CDR1 SGDLS, CDR2 YYNGEE. This CDR3 has 15 amino acids. The CDR3 nucleotides read TGTGCCAGCAGCCCGACCGGGACAGGGACCTACGAGCAGTACTTC. Protein: CASSPTGTGTYEQYF.